The sequence of this T cell receptor (beta chain) was determined in a study of PD-L1 blockade in urothelial cancer (dated 2017 in TCRdb). With regard to the full study: Every patient began therapy around 2014 and was given atezolizumab 1,200 mg intravenously every 3 weeks. Some 29 patients had pretreatment blood TCR-seq, about 25 had at least one posttreatment blood collection, and about 25 had tumor TCR-seq. Pretreatment tumor samples, along with matched peripheral blood serially collected before and after atezolizumab treatment, were subjected to TCR sequencing. Blood samples yielded a median of approximately 150,000 T cells and more than 80,000 unique TCRs, with median clonality around 0.084. Blood samples were analyzed 3 weeks after the start of treatment (second dose) and 6 weeks after the start of treatment. Somatic, immune and clinical correlates of response to PD-L1 blockade with atezolizumab in urothelial cancer were the focus of an exploratory multi-omic analysis. About 90% of the 29 patients were males with bladder-origin urothelial cancer, and about two thirds of the roughly 30 reported a prior smoking history. Durable clinical benefit was defined as progression-free survival longer than 6 months, and TCR features were also tested against progression-free and overall survival. Roughly 9 patients reached durable clinical benefit, while 20 or so patients did not. Patients had an ECOG performance status of 0 or 1 and had received between 0 and 3 prior chemotherapy regimens. In the same patients, pretreatment tumors underwent whole exome sequencing and RNA sequencing in addition to TCR sequencing.

The cohort included about 30 patients with locally advanced or metastatic urothelial carcinoma who were treated at Memorial Sloan Kettering on a trial protocol. Peripheral blood mononuclear cells were collected pretreatment and during treatment, at between 1 and 8 total time points per patient. The Qiagen DNeasy Blood extraction kit was used to purify genomic DNA from total PBMCs and tumor samples. PBMCs were collected pretreatment and during treatment and were isolated and stored as previously described. The research as a whole found: A pretreatment peripheral blood TCR clonality below the median was linked to improved progression-free and overall survival. Greater expansion of tumor-associated TCR clones in peripheral blood 3 weeks after the start of treatment was observed in patients with durable benefit (n of about 20, p = 0.022). Because the sample size was small (n ≈ 27) and many of the analyses were exploratory, the results are meant to be hypothesis-generating.

To note about this clone: The clone's antigen remains unknown. Within one base of it there is no much larger clone, and no base qualities were kept.

To estimate absolute template abundance from read counts, synthetic TCR analog templates were spiked into each PCR. The immunoSEQ assay was used to amplify TCRbeta CDR3 regions from genomic DNA with bias-controlled V and J gene primers. Sequencing of rearranged TCRbeta segments was performed at approximately 20X coverage. The paper's data handling went like this. Sequencing errors were corrected by clustering and CDR3s were annotated against IMGT to assign V, D and J genes. Only productive TCRbeta rearrangements were used in downstream analyses, excluding out-of-frame or stop-codon sequences. Clonality was computed as one minus Shannon entropy normalized by the log of the number of unique productive sequences. Clones differing between time points or between blood and tumor were identified by Fisher's exact test with Benjamini-Hochberg correction at adjusted p below 0.01. Imported from immuneACCESS, the table was reduced by TCRdb to in-frame sequences with V and J called. These copies leave out some clones; in studies compared against another copy, an unresolved V gene accounts for under half, and the cause of the remainder is not known. V and J calls and clone size are as listed in that table; D and trimming were resolved from the DNA. Across this sample there are about 51,000 clones, with more than 75% seen only once. Around 16% of the sample lies in the top ten.

The germline V gene sets CDR1 to SNHLY and CDR2 to FYNNEI. Germline trimming amounts to 8 bases on V and 6 bases on J, with 1 as the count of junction bases outside the gene matches. The CDR3 starts with the cysteine, ends with the phenylalanine, and has 10 residues. CDR3 DNA only is kept here, 30 bases in frame from base 1. The sequencing used PBMCs, collected around atezolizumab (anti-PD-L1) treatment. The sequence came from a man aged 60-69 years with urothelial cancer. This sequence uses TRBV2 and TRBJ2-7, with TRBD2 identical over 7 junction bases. The CDR3 has the sequence CASGRVEQYF. The DNA sequence follows: TGTGCCAGCGGGAGGGTCGAGCAGTACTTC.